These 6 T cell receptor beta chains were sequenced from one sample in a study of cytomegalovirus exposure and HLA in healthy donors. With 60 Vbeta and 13 Jbeta primers, the PCR was carried out. Some clones are missing from TCRdb's copy, which holds only in-frame ones; the method was immunoSEQ multiplex PCR. Among some 150,000 clones listed, under 85% were seen once. Sequencing was done on a sample of PBMCs. These receptors were collected from a middle-aged woman in good health and CMV-seropositive.

The V call is TRBV5-1, the J call TRBJ1-3; D is possibly TRBD1 (5 bases). V lost 0 bases and J lost 2, with 6 bases in between. The CDR3 loop spans 14 amino acids. Germline V lookup: CDR1 SGHRS, CDR2 YFSETQ. CDR3 in amino acids: CASSLGGAGNTIYF. CDR3 coding DNA: TGCGCCAGCAGCTTGGGGGGGGCTGGAAACACCATATATTTT.

As concerns this clone: The sample has other DNA sequences that encode this CDR3 too. J is TRBJ2-3 and V is TRBV19, with 7 bases identical to TRBD2. This CDR3 has 15 amino acids. The germline gives CDR1 LNHDA, CDR2 SQIVND (reference sequence). Trimming cost V 6 bases and J 1 base; bases outside gene matches: 7. CDR3 nucleotides: TGTGCCAGTAGAAGAACTAGCGAACGCACAGATACGCAGTATTTT. It encodes CASRRTSERTDTQYF.

J is TRBJ1-2 and V is TRBV5-1; D is possibly TRBD1 (5 bases). V was pared by 4 bases and J by 4 bases, with 11 bases between. In germline, CDR1 is SGHRS, CDR2 YFSETQ. The CDR3 is made up of 13 amino acids. CDR3 bases: TGCGCCAGCAGCCGGGGGATCGGCTATGGCTACACCTTC. Encoded protein: CASSRGIGYGYTF.

The chain couples TRBV7-2 to TRBJ1-2; no clear D gene. V lost 1 base and J 7 bases, leaving 13 bases between the germline ends. The CDR3 covers 14 residues. Germline V CDR1 and CDR2: SGHTA, FQGNSA. The CDR3 region is CASSLDAGLGGYTF. The CDR3 region has the DNA TGTGCCAGCAGCTTAGATGCGGGGTTGGGTGGCTACACCTTC.

This clone was counted between two and nine times. V is TRBV6-6 and J is TRBJ1-2; D gene unclear. Germline V gene data show CDR1 as MNHNY and CDR2 as SVGAGI (reference sequence). V shed 4 bases and J shed 8 bases, with 14 bases lying between them. CDR3 size: 13 residues. As DNA, the CDR3 is TGTGCCAGCAGTTCGACACCCGCCAGGGGCTACACCTTC. Residues: CASSSTPARGYTF.

The chain is built from TRBV6-1 and TRBJ1-5, with 7 bases fitting TRBD1. CDR3 length: 12 amino acids. Germline CDR1 and CDR2: MNHNS and SASEGT. After removal of 8 bases from V and 10 bases from J, the junction contained 8 bases not matched to a gene. The CDR3 sequence: CASGDSRSPQHF. CDR3 nucleotides: TGTGCCAGCGGGGACAGCCGGTCCCCCCAGCATTTT.